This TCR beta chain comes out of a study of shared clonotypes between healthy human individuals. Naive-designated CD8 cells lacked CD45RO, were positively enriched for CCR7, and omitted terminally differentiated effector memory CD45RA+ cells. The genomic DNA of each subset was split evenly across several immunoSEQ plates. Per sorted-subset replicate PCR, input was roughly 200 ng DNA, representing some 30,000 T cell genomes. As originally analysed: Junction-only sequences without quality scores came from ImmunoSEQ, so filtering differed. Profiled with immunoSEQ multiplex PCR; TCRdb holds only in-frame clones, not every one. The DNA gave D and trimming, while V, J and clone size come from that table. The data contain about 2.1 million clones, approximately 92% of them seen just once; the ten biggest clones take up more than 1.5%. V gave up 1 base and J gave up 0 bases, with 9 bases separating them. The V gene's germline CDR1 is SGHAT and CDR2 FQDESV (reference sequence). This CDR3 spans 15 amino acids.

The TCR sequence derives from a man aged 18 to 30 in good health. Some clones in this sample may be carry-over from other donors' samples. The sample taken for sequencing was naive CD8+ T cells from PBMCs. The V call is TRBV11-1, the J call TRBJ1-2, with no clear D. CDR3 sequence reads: CASSLGGLANYGYTF. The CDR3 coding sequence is TGTGCCAGCAGCTTAGGAGGATTGGCTAACTATGGCTACACCTTC.